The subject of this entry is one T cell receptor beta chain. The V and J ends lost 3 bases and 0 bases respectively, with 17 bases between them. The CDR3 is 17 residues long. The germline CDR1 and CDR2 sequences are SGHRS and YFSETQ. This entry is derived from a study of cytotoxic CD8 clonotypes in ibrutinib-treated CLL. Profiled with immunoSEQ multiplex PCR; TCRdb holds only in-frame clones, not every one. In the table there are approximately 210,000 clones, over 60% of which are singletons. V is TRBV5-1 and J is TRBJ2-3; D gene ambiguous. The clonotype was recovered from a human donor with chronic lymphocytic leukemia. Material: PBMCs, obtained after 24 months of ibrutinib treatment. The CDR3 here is CASSSQAGGASTDTQYF. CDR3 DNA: TGCGCCAGCAGCTCCCAAGCAGGCGGTGCTAGCACAGATACGCAGTATTTT. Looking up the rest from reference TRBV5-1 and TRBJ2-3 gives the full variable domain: KAGVTQTPRYLIKTRGQQVTLSCSPISGHRSVSWYQQTPGQGLQFLFEYFSETQRNKGNFPGRFSGRQFSNSRSEMNVSTLELGDSALYLCASSSQAGGASTDTQYFGPGTRLTVL.